The 20 T cell receptor beta chains listed next were all sequenced from one sample in a study of blood T cell repertoires in COVID-19. Libraries were prepared by immunoSEQ multiplex PCR; TCRdb keeps only in-frame clonotypes and omits some of them. The table has about 400,000 clones, nearly 90% seen once. Sequenced sample: PBMCs or T cells enriched from blood (not recorded which). These receptors came from a woman in her twenties or thirties who had recovered from COVID-19.

The rearrangement links TRBV10-1 to TRBJ2-7; possible D gene TRBD2, 6 bases. CDR1 is WNHNN, CDR2 SYGVQD, per germline (reference sequence). V shed 0 bases and J shed 4 bases, with 10 bases lying between them. This CDR3 spans 14 amino acids. In DNA form, the CDR3 reads TGCGCCAGCAGTGAGTCCGGGAGTTATTACGAGCAGTACTTC. Its protein product is CASSESGSYYEQYF.

This sequence joins TRBV7-9 and TRBJ2-7, with TRBD1 identical over 8 bases. Germline values: CDR1 SEHNR, CDR2 FQNEAQ (reference sequence). This CDR3 region has 17 residues. The trim removed 5 bases at V and 2 bases at J, leaving 14 bases unmatched. This CDR3 reads CASSLSDRGRTTYEQYF. CDR3 DNA: TGTGCCAGCAGCCTAAGTGACAGGGGCCGTACTACCTACGAGCAGTACTTC. The full variable domain, in which reference TRBV7-9 and TRBJ2-7 provide the parts outside the CDR3, is DTGVSQNPRHKITKRGQNVTFRCDPISEHNRLYWYRQTLGQGPEFLTYFQNEAQLEKSRLLSDRFSAERPKGSFSTLEIQRTEQGDSAMYLCASSLSDRGRTTYEQYFGPGTRLTVT.

The CDR3 region is CATSDLGETQYF. The CDR3 DNA is TGTGCCACCAGTGACCTAGGAGAGACCCAGTACTTC. V is TRBV24-1 and J is TRBJ2-5; D is ambiguous. Germline-derived CDR1 and CDR2 are KGHDR and SFDVKD. The CDR3 length is 12 residues. V lost 4 bases and J lost 4, with 6 bases in between.

The V call is TRBV19, the J call TRBJ1-1; 11 bases fit TRBD1. Germline V gene data show CDR1 as LNHDA and CDR2 as SQIVND (reference sequence). The CDR3 extends over 15 amino acids. The V gene end was trimmed by 4 bases and the J gene end by 5 bases; junction bases not matched to a gene: 6. The DNA of the CDR3 is TGTGCCAGTAGTAAAGCGGGACAGGGGGGGACTGAAGCTTTCTTT. This sequence encodes CASSKAGQGGTEAFF.

This clone is a singleton in its sample. This chain connects TRBV6-5 to TRBJ1-1; no clear D gene. The CDR3 consists of 16 residues. The V end was cut by 0 bases, the J end by 0 bases, with 11 bases between. CDR1 is MNHEY and CDR2 is SVGAGI in the germline V gene. The CDR3 protein is CASSYSHSTMNTEAFF. CDR3 DNA: TGTGCCAGCAGTTACTCGCACTCTACCATGAACACTGAAGCTTTCTTT.

The chain has TRBV3-1 (or the pseudogene TRBV3-2) and TRBJ1-4, with a possible D match to TRBD1 (5 bases). V gave up 1 base and J gave up 7 bases, with 16 bases separating them. Germline CDR1 reads LGHDT; CDR2 reads YNNKEL (reference sequence). This CDR3 has 16 residues. The chain's CDR3 is CASSQVKQGGSEKLFF. The CDR3 DNA reads TGTGCCAGCAGCCAAGTTAAGCAGGGCGGTAGTGAAAAACTGTTTTTT.

The rearrangement links TRBV30 to TRBJ2-7, with D possibly matching TRBD1 (6 bases). From germline, CDR1 is GTSNPN and CDR2 SVGIG (reference sequence). The V end lost 6 bases, the J end lost 6 bases, and 12 bases lay between the germline ends. The CDR3 has 11 amino acids. The CDR3 region is CACYRVGEQYF. The CDR3 bases are TGTGCCTGTTACAGGGTAGGCGAGCAGTACTTC. Full variable domain (remainder filled in from reference TRBV30 and TRBJ2-7): SQTIHQWPATLVQPVGSPLSLECTVEGTSNPNLYWYRQAAGRGLQLLFYSVGIGQISSEVPQNLSASRPQDRQFILSSKKLLLSDSGFYLCACYRVGEQYFGPGTRLTVT.

The chain joins TRBV9 to TRBJ2-1, with D perhaps matching TRBD2 (6 bases). The V and J ends lost 3 bases and 5 bases respectively, with 15 bases between them. The CDR3 totals 15 residues. CDR1 SGDLS and CDR2 YYNGEE come from the germline V gene. This CDR3 reads CASSALGGVDNEQFF. The CDR3 coding sequence is TGTGCCAGCAGCGCCCTCGGAGGGGTCGACAATGAGCAGTTCTTC.

The chain carries TRBV19 and TRBJ2-5, with no clear D. This CDR3 has 12 residues. V lost 6 bases, J lost 5 bases, and 10 bases lay in between. CDR1 and CDR2 from the germline V gene are LNHDA and SQIVND (reference sequence). The CDR3 sequence is CASSHGWETQYF. CDR3 DNA sequence: TGTGCCAGTAGCCACGGGTGGGAGACCCAGTACTTC.

This chain joins TRBV18 and TRBJ2-1, with D hard to call. The CDR3 extends over 16 amino acids. Germline V gene sequence: CDR1 KGHSH, CDR2 LQKENI. Trimming took 0 bases from V and 2 from J, leaving 11 bases between them. As DNA, the CDR3 is TGTGCCAGCTCACCACCGGGCCTCTACACCTACAATGAGCAGTTCTTC. It codes for CASSPPGLYTYNEQFF.

The chain recombines TRBV28 with TRBJ1-1, with a possible D match to TRBD1 (6 bases). The germline gives CDR1 MDHEN, CDR2 SYDVKM. The CDR3 totals 12 residues. This CDR3 reads CATGTWNTEAFF. CDR3 DNA sequence: TGTGCTACAGGGACGTGGAACACTGAAGCTTTCTTT.

The chain carries TRBV10-3 and TRBJ2-7; D gene uncertain. The length of the CDR3 is 11 residues. The germline V gene has CDR1 ENHRY and CDR2 SYGVKD. V lost 2 bases and J lost 11, with 10 bases in between. CDR3 residues: CAISEAYVEYF. CDR3 coding DNA: TGTGCCATCAGTGAGGCCTACGTAGAGTACTTC.

This rearrangement joins TRBV6-5 to TRBJ2-7; 9 positions match TRBD2. The CDR3 runs 14 residues. V lost 5 bases and J lost 4; bases outside the gene matches: 6. Looked up from germline, CDR1 is MNHEY and CDR2 is SVGAGI. The CDR3 DNA sequence: TGTGCCAGCAGTCTAGCGGGAAGCCTTTACGAGCAGTACTTC. Encoded protein: CASSLAGSLYEQYF.

The CDR3: CASTARQVLGVQPQHF. Here the CDR3 DNA reads TGTGCCAGTACTGCGAGACAGGTACTCGGGGTTCAGCCCCAGCATTTT. The V call is TRBV19, the J call TRBJ1-5, with TRBD1 as a possible D gene (6 bases). CDR3 length: 16 residues. Germline CDR1 reads LNHDA; CDR2 reads SQIVND (reference sequence). Deletions cut 7 bases from V and 6 bases from J, with 22 bases between.

This clone was counted a few times. The chain has TRBV28 and TRBJ1-6; D is perhaps TRBD1 (5 bases). The CDR3 is made up of 15 amino acids. CDR1 and CDR2 from the germline V gene are MDHEN and SYDVKM. Between the trimmed V and J ends, which lost 3 bases and 8 bases, there was a span of 14 bases. In nucleotides, the CDR3 is TGTGCCAGCAGTTTTGGGGGGGGAGGTTATTCACCCCTCCACTTT. Its protein product is CASSFGGGGYSPLHF.

This sequence joins TRBV10-1 and TRBJ2-1; 7 bases fit TRBD2. This CDR3 region has 15 residues. CDR1 WNHNN and CDR2 SYGVQD come from the germline V gene (reference sequence). V shed 4 bases, J shed 2 bases, and the junction held 5 bases outside the gene matches. This chain's CDR3 is CASSVASGTYNEQFF. The CDR3 bases are TGCGCCAGCAGTGTTGCTAGCGGAACCTACAATGAGCAGTTCTTC.

CDR3: CAISGGQGLTEAFF. In nucleotides, the CDR3 is TGTGCCATCAGTGGGGGACAGGGGCTCACTGAAGCTTTCTTT. The V call is TRBV10-3, the J call TRBJ1-1; 10 bases agree with TRBD1. CDR1 is ENHRY and CDR2 is SYGVKD in the germline V gene. CDR3 length: 14 amino acids. V trimming: 4 bases; J trimming: 4 bases; junction bases outside the gene matches: 3.

The CDR3 bases are TGTGCCAGCAGGCGGACAGGGGGTCTCCAAGAAGAGACCCAGTACTTC. It yields the protein CASRRTGGLQEETQYF. The chain is built from TRBV27 and TRBJ2-5, with 10 bases that match TRBD1. Trimming removed 6 bases from V and 3 bases from J; junction bases left unmatched: 10. The CDR3 sequence is 16 residues long. Germline V gene lookup returns CDR1 MNHEY and CDR2 SMNVEV (reference sequence).

This clone was picked up many times. The rearrangement links TRBV25-1 to TRBJ1-2; D is uncertain. Per germline, CDR1 MGHDK and CDR2 SYGVNS. The CDR3 runs to 12 residues. V shed 1 base and J shed 12 bases, with 12 bases lying between them. The CDR3 DNA follows: TGTGCCAGCAGTGAATCGACTGCCCCCAACACCTTC. Protein: CASSESTAPNTF.

The chain links TRBV6-5 to TRBJ1-2; D remains ambiguous. The CDR3 is 12 residues long. V dropped 2 bases and J dropped 8 bases, with 9 bases sitting between them. Germline V gives CDR1 MNHEY, CDR2 SVGAGI. The CDR3 sequence: CASSYPGRGYTF. CDR3 DNA: TGTGCCAGCAGTTACCCTGGCCGCGGCTACACCTTC.